This TCR beta chain was obtained from a study of identifying expanded T cells in peripheral blood. Study-level results: Variance in clone template counts between approximately two-week samples significantly increased with total template count across all healthy donors. Over around two and four weeks, about 15 and 19 clones changed, versus around 1.3 between replicates.

In the case of this clone: As yet, its antigen is unknown.

Sequenced by immunoSEQ multiplex PCR; TCRdb stores in-frame clones only, minus some. In the table there are approximately 90,000 clones, around 84% of which are singletons. Deletions cut 4 bases from V and 9 bases from J, with 22 bases between. Germline V CDR1 and CDR2: LNHNV, YYDKDF (reference sequence). There are 15 residues in the CDR3. No infections or other immune events were documented during collection. The receptor was derived from a person aged 18 to 75 in good health. V and J are TRBV15 and TRBJ2-7, with D possibly matching TRBD1 (6 bases). Sequences were obtained from blood. CDR3 loop: CATSTHRVAFSGQYF. The CDR3 nucleotides read TGTGCCACCAGCACACACAGGGTGGCCTTTTCTGGGCAGTACTTC.